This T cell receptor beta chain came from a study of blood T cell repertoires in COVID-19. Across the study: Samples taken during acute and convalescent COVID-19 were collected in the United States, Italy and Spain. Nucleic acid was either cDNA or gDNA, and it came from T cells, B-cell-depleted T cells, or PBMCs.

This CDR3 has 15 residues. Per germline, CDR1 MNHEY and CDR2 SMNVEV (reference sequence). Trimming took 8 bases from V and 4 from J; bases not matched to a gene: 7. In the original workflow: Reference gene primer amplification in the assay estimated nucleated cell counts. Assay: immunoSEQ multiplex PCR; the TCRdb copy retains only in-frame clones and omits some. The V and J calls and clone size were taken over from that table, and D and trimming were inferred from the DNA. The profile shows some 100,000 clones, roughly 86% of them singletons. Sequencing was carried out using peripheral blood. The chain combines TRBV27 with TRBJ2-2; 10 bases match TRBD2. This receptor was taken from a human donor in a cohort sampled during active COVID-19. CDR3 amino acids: CASVQRGGGTGELFF. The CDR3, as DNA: TGTGCCAGCGTCCAGCGGGGGGGCGGCACCGGGGAGCTGTTTTTT.